One sample yielded the 2 T cell receptor beta chains listed below, sequenced in a study of OX40 agonist ivuxolimab in advanced cancers. Repertoires were generated with immunoSEQ multiplex PCR, while TCRdb's copy carries only in-frame clones and drops some. The sample has about 35,000 clones, roughly 84% seen once. The sample was CD4+ or CD8+ T cells sorted from blood, taken in a trial of the OX40 agonist ivuxolimab. The origin of the receptors is an adult with an advanced solid tumor such as melanoma, head and neck, liver or kidney cancer.

The V call is TRBV5-1, the J call TRBJ2-5; a possible D gene is TRBD1 (6 bases). The germline V and J ends were trimmed by 4 bases and 2 bases, with 9 bases remaining between them. Germline loops: CDR1 SGHRS, CDR2 YFSETQ. The CDR3 runs to 13 residues. CDR3 loop: CASSRTVQETQYF. CDR3 nucleotide sequence: TGCGCCAGCAGCCGGACAGTTCAAGAGACCCAGTACTTC.

The CDR3 loop is CASGLDGLAANEQFF. The CDR3, as DNA: TGTGCTAGTGGTTTGGACGGACTAGCGGCTAATGAGCAGTTCTTC. The chain recombines TRBV12-5 with TRBJ2-1; 10 bases match TRBD2. This CDR3 has 15 residues. With 1 base clipped from V and 7 bases from J, the junction kept 4 bases outside the gene matches. Germline lookup yields CDR1 LGHNT and CDR2 FRNRAP.